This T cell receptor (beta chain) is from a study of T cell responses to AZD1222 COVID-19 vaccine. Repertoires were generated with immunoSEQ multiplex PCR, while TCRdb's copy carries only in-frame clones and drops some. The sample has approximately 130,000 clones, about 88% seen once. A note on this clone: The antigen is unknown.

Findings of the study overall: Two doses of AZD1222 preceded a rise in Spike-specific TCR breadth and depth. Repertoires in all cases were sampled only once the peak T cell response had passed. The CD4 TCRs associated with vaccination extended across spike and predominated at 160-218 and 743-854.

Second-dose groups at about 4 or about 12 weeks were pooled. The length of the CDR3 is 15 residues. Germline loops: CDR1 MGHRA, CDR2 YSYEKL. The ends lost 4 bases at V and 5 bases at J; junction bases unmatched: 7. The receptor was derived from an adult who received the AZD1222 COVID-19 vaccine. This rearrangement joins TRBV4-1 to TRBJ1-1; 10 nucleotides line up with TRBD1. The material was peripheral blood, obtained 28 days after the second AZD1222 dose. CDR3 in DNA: TGCGCCAGCAGCCTACTAGGGACAGGGGCGACTGAAGCTTTCTTT. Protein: CASSLLGTGATEAFF.